This TCR beta chain came from a study of OX40 agonist ivuxolimab in advanced cancers. General study results and limits: The average count of expanded clones was higher among CD8+ T cells than among CD4+.

The germline V gene has CDR1 KGHSH and CDR2 LQKENI. This CDR3 region has 14 residues. The V end was cut by 8 bases, the J end by 5 bases, with 19 bases between. Using immunoSEQ multiplex PCR, the repertoire was profiled, and TCRdb retains in-frame clones only, with some absent. In the table there are some 97,000 clones, roughly nine tenths of which are singletons. About this clone: The antigen remains undetermined.

The sequence was obtained from an adult with an advanced solid tumor such as melanoma, head and neck, liver or kidney cancer. The V gene is TRBV18, the J gene TRBJ2-7; the D call may be TRBD1 or TRBD2 (5 bases each). This material consisted of CD4+ or CD8+ T cells sorted from blood, taken in a trial of the OX40 agonist ivuxolimab. DNA for the CDR3: TGTGCCAGCACGAATACACCGGGGCCTGACGAGCAGTACTTC. This codes for CASTNTPGPDEQYF.